This T cell receptor beta chain was profiled in a study of T-cell reconstitution after alpha-beta-depleted transplantation in children. Study-level points and caveats: At the one-year point after transplant, T-cell counts and TCRbeta diversity were found to come mostly from T cells that had been newly produced. Where alpha-beta T cells came from about two months after transplant was reportedly several hundred expanded graft clones.

Preparing the TCRbeta library involved the use of unique molecular identifiers. TCRdb reprocessed the PCR reads via MiXCR and lists one record per CDR3 protein. The table includes about 200,000 distinct CDR3 sequences, under 8.5% detected once. CDR3 length: 15 residues. Germline assignment: CDR1 SGHVS and CDR2 FNYEAQ. The V end was cut by 10 bases, the J end by 7 bases, with 22 bases between. Comments on this clonotype: Its target is not known.

This chain connects TRBV7-6 to TRBJ1-4, with a weak D call TRBD1 (6 bases). The sequence derives from a boy aged 2-15 years with acute lymphoblastic leukemia, due to receive a stem cell transplant. This specimen consisted of PBMCs, obtained before TCRalphabeta/CD19-depleted stem cell transplant. In DNA form, the CDR3 reads TGTGCCACCGCACAGGGTATGGCTGTAGTTGAAAAACTGTTTTTT. Protein: CATAQGMAVVEKLFF.